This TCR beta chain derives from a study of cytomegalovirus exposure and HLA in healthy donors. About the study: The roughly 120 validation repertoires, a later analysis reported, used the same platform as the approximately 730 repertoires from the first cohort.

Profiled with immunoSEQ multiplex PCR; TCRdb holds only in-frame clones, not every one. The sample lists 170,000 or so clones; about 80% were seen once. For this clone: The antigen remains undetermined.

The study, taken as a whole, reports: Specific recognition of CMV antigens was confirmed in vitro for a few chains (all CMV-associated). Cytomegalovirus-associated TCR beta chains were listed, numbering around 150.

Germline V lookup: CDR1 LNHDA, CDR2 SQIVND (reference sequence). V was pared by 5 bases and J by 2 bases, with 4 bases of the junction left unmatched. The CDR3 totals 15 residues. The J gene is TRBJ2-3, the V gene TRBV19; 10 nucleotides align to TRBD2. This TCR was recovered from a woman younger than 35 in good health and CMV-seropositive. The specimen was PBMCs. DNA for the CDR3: TGTGCCAGTAGTCAACTAGCGGGGTACACAGATACGCAGTATTTT. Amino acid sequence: CASSQLAGYTDTQYF.